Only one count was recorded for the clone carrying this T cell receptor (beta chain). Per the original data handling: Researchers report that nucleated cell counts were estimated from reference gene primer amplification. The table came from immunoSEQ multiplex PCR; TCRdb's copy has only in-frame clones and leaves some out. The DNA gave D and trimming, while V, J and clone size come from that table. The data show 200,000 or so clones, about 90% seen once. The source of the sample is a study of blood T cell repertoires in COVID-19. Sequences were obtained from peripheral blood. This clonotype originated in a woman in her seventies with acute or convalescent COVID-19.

The CDR3 bases are TGTGCCAGCAGATTCCCCGGGACTAGCGGGTTCACAGATACGCAGTATTTT. This gives the protein CASRFPGTSGFTDTQYF. The rearrangement joins TRBV6-4 to TRBJ2-3, with TRBD2 identical over 12 bases. CDR3 length: 17 amino acids. Per the germline V gene, CDR1 is MRHNA and CDR2 is SNTAGT. V dropped 6 bases and J dropped 2; count of bases not matched to a gene: 9.